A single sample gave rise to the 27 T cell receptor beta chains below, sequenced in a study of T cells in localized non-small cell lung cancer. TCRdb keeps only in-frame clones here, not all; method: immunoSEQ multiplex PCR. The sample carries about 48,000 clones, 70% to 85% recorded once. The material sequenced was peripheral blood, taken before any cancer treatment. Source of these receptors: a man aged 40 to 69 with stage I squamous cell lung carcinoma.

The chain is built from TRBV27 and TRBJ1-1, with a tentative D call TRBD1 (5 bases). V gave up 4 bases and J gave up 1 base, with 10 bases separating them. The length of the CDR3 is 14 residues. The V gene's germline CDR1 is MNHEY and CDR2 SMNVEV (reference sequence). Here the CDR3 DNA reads TGTGCCAGCAGTTACAATGGGGCGAACACTGAAGCTTTCTTT. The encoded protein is CASSYNGANTEAFF.

The CDR3 DNA reads as TGTGCCAGCAGTTTATCGATTCAGAGCAGCTACACCTTC. Residues: CASSLSIQSSYTF. The rearrangement links TRBV27 to TRBJ1-2; D ambiguous. The germline V and J ends were trimmed by 0 bases and 9 bases, with 11 bases remaining between them. This CDR3 is 13 amino acids long. Germline values: CDR1 MNHEY, CDR2 SMNVEV (reference sequence).

As DNA, the CDR3 is TGTGCCAGCGCCGTTTTAGGTAGACAGGGAAAAACGGCTTTCTTT. Translating gives CASAVLGRQGKTAFF. This rearrangement joins TRBV6-5 to TRBJ1-1; TRBD1 aligns across 7 bases. V lost 8 bases to trimming and J lost 11 bases; unmatched junction nucleotides: 20. The CDR3 runs 15 residues. Germline loops: CDR1 MNHEY, CDR2 SVGAGI.

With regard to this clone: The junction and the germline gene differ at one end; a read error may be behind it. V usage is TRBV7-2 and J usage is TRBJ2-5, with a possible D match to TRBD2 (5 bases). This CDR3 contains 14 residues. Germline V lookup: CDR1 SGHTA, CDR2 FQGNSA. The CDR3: CASSLGSGLKTQYF. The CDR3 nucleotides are TGTGCCAGCAGTTTAGGGTCGGGGTTGAAGACCCAGTACTTC.

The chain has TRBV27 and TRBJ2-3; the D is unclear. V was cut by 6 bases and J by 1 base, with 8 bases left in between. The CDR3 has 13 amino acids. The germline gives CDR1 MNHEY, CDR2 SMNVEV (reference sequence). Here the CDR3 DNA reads TGTGCCAGCAGCCCCTGGGGCACAGATACGCAGTATTTT. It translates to CASSPWGTDTQYF.

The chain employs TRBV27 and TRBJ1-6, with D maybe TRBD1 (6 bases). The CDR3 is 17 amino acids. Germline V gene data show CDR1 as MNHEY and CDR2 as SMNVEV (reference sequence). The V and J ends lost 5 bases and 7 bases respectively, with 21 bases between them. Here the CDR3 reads CASSLRTRMGGNSPLHF. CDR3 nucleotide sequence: TGTGCCAGCAGTCTTAGAACCAGAATGGGGGGCAATTCACCCCTCCACTTT.

CDR3 DNA sequence: TGTGCCAGTACTCTGGGACAGGGGGATGGCTACACCTTC. It specifies CASTLGQGDGYTF. The chain employs TRBV19 and TRBJ1-2; 11 nucleotides align to TRBD1. CDR1 and CDR2 from the germline V gene are LNHDA and SQIVND (reference sequence). The length of the CDR3 is 13 residues. The V gene end was trimmed by 7 bases and the J gene end by 6 bases; junction bases not matched to a gene: 4.

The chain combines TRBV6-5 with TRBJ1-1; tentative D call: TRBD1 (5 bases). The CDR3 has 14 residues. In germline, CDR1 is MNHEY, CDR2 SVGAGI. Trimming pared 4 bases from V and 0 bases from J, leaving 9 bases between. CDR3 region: CASSWGTLNTEAFF. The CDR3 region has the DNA TGTGCCAGCAGTTGGGGGACCTTGAACACTGAAGCTTTCTTT.

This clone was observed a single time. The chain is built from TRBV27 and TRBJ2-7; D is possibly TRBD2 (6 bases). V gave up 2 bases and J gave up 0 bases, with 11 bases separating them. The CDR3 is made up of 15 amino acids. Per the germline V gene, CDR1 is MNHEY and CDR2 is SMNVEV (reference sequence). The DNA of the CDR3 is TGTGCCAGCAGTTTAAAGGAGGGCCCCTCCTACGAGCAGTACTTC. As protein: CASSLKEGPSYEQYF.

CDR3 nucleotides: TGTGCCAGCAGCAAATGGCGACCTAAGGCAGGCGCATACACAGATACGCAGTATTTT. The encoded protein is CASSKWRPKAGAYTDTQYF. The chain carries TRBV21-1 and TRBJ2-3; TRBD1, the table's D call, lacks a check against the DNA. TRBV21-1 is a known pseudogene. This CDR3 comprises 19 residues.

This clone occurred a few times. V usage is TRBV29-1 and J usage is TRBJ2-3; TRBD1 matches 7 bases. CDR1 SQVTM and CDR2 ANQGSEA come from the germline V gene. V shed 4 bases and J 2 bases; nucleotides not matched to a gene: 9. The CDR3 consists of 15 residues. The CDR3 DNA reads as TGCAGCGTTGTTCTCGTACAGGGGTACACAGATACGCAGTATTTT. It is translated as CSVVLVQGYTDTQYF.

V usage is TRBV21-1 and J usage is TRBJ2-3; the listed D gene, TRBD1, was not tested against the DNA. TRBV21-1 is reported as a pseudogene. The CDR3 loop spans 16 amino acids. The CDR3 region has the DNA TGTGCCAGCAGCTCATGGACAGGGCCTAGCACAGATACGCAGTATTTT. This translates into CASSSWTGPSTDTQYF.

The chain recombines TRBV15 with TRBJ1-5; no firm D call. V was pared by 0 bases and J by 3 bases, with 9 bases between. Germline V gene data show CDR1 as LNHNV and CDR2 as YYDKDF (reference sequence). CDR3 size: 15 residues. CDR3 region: CATSRDKGYNQPQHF. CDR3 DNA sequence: TGTGCCACCAGCAGAGATAAGGGCTACAATCAGCCCCAGCATTTT.

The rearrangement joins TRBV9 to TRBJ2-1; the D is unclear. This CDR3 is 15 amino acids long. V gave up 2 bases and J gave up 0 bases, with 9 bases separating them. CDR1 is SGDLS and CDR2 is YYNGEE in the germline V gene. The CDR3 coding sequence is TGTGCCAGCAGCGTTTTTGAGGCCTCCTACAATGAGCAGTTCTTC. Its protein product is CASSVFEASYNEQFF.

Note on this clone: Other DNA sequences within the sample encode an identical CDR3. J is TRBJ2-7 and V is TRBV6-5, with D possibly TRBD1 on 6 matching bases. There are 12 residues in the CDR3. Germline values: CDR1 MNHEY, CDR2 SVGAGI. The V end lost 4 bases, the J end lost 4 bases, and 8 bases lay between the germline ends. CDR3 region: CASSLQGYEQYF. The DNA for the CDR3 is TGTGCCAGCAGTTTACAGGGTTACGAGCAGTACTTC.

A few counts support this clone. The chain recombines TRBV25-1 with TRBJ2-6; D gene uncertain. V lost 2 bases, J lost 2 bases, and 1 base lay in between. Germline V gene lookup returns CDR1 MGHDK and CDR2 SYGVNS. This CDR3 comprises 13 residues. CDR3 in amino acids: CASSEAGANVLTF. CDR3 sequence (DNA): TGTGCCAGCAGTGAAGCTGGGGCCAACGTCCTGACTTTC. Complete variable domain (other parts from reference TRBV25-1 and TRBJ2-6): EADIYQTPRYLVIGTGKKITLECSQTMGHDKMYWYQQDPGMELHLIHYSYGVNSTEKGDLSSESTVSRIRTEHFPLTLESARPSHTSQYLCASSEAGANVLTFGAGSRLTVL.

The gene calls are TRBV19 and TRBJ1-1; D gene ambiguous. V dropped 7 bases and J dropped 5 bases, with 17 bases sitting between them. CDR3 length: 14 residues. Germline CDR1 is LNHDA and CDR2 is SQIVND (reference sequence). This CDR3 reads CASTPGKRRTEAFF. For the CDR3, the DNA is TGTGCCAGTACCCCCGGGAAGCGGCGAACTGAAGCTTTCTTT.

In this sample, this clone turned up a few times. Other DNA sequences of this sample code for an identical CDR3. The CDR3 nucleotides are TGTGCCTGGAGTTTTTCGAATTCACCCCTCCACTTT. It is translated as CAWSFSNSPLHF. This chain uses TRBV30 with TRBJ1-6, with D hard to call. The germline gives CDR1 GTSNPN, CDR2 SVGIG (reference sequence). This CDR3 region has 12 residues. V lost 2 bases and J lost 7, with 6 bases in between.

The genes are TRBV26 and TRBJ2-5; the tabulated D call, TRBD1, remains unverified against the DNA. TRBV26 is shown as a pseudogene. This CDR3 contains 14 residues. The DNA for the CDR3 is TGTGCCAGCAGCCGGGGACAGGCCCGAGAGACCCAGTACTTC. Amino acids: CASSRGQARETQYF.

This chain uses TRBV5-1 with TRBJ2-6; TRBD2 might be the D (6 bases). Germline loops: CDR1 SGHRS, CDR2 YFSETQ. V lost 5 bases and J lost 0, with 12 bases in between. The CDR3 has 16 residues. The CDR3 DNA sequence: TGCGCCAGCAGGCGGGACGGTAGCTCTGGGGCCAACGTCCTGACTTTC. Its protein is CASRRDGSSGANVLTF.

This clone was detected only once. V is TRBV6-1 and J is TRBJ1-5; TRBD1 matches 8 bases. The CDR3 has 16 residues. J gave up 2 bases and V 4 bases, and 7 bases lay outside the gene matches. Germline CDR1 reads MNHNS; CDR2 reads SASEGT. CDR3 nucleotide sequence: TGTGCCAGCAGTGTATCCACAGGGGGGGGCAATCAGCCCCAGCATTTT. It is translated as CASSVSTGGGNQPQHF.

CDR3 nucleotide sequence: TGTGCCATCAGTGAGCGAGCGGACACCGAGCAGTACTTC. It translates to CAISERADTEQYF. This chain uses TRBV10-3 with TRBJ2-7, with D perhaps being TRBD1 or TRBD2 (5 bases each). Trimming took off 2 bases at V and 6 bases at J, with 11 bases between the two ends. Germline values: CDR1 ENHRY, CDR2 SYGVKD. The CDR3 has 13 residues.

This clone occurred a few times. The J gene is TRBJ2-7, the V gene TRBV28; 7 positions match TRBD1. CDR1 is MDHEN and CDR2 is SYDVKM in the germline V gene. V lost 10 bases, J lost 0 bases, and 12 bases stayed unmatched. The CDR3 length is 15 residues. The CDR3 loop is CAIQDRSPNSYEQYF. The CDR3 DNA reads TGTGCCATCCAGGACAGGTCCCCAAACTCCTACGAGCAGTACTTC.

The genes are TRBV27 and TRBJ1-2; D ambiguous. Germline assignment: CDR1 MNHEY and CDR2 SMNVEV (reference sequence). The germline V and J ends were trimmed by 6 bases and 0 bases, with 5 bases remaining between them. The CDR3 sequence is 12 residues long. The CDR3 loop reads CASRGPNYGYTF. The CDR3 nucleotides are TGTGCCAGCAGGGGCCCTAACTATGGCTACACCTTC.

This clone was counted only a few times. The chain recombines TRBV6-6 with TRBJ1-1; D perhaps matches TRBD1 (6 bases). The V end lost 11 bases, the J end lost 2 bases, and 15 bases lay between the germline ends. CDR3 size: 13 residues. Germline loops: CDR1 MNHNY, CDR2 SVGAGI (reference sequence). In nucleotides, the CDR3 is TGTGCCGCAAAACAGGGACCCAACACTGAAGCTTTCTTT. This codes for CAAKQGPNTEAFF.

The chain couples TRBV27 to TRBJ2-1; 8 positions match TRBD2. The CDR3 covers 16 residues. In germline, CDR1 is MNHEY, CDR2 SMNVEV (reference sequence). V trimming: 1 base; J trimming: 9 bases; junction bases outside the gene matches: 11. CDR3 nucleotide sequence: TGTGCCAGCAGTTTATGGGGCCTCGGGCGGGAGGTTGAGCAGTTCTTC. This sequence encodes CASSLWGLGREVEQFF.

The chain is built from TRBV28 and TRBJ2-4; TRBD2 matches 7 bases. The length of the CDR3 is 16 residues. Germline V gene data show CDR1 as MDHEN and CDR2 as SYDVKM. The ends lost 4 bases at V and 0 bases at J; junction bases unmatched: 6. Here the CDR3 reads CASSSPTSSAKNIQYF. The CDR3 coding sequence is TGTGCCAGCAGTTCCCCGACTAGCTCAGCCAAAAACATTCAGTACTTC. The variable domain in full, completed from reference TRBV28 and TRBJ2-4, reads DVKVTQSSRYLVKRTGEKVFLECVQDMDHENMFWYRQDPGLGLRLIYFSYDVKMKEKGDIPEGYSVSREKKERFSLILESASTNQTSMYLCASSSPTSSAKNIQYFGAGTRLSVL.